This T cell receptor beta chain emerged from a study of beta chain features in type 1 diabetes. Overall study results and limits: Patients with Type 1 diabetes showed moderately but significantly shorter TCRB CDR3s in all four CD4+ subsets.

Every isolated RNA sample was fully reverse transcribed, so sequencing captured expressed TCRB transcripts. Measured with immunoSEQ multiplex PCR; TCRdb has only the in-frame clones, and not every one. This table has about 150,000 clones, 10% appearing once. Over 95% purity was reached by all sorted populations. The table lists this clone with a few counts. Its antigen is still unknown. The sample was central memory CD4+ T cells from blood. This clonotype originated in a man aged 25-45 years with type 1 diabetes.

CDR3 loop: CAWSADIRDREGYTF. Written as DNA, the CDR3 is TGTGCCTGGAGCGCGGACATCCGGGACAGGGAGGGCTACACCTTC. The V gene is TRBV30, the J gene TRBJ1-2, with 9 bases aligning to TRBD1. CDR1 and CDR2 from the germline V gene are GTSNPN and SVGIG (reference sequence). The V segment lost 3 bases and the J segment 8 bases; nucleotides outside the gene matches: 13. The CDR3 runs to 15 residues.